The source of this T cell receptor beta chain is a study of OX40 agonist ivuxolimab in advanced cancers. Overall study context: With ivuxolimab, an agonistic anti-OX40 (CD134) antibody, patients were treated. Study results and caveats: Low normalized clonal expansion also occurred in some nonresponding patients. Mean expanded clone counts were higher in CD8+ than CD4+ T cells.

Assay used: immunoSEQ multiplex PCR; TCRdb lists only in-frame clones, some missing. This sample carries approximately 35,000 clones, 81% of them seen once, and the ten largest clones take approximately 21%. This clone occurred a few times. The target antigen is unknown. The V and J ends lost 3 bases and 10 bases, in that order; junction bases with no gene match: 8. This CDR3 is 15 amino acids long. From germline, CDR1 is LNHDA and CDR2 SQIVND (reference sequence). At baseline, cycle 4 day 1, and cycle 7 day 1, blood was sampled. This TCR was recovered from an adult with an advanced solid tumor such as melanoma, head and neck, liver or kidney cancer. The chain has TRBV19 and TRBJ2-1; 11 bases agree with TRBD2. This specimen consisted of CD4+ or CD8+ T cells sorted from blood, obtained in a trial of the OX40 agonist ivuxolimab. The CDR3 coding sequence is TGTGCCAGTAGTATTAGGCTAGCGGGGGGCTTGGAGCAGTTCTTC. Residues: CASSIRLAGGLEQFF.